The 13 T cell receptor beta chains given below trace back to one sample, sequenced in a study of CXCR3-negative and CXCR3-positive naive CD8 T cells (dated by TCRdb to between 2017 and 2020). Study-level results and caveats: Compared with CXCR3-negative naive cells, CXCR3-positive naive cells had TRB CDR3s with higher hydrophobicity (lower Kidera factor 4), lower energy, and higher strength and volume indices.

No antigen has been assigned to these receptors. Sequencing instrument: NextSeq 550. The Human TCR Profiling Kit (MiLaboratory) was used to prepare UMI-labeled 5' RACE TRB cDNA libraries. The reads, reprocessed by TCRdb, yield one row per CDR3 protein sequence and no DNA. The table for this sample shows about 150,000 distinct CDR3 sequences. The ten most abundant clones make up 0.25% to 0.3% of the sample. The sequencing input was naive CXCR3+ CD8+ T cells from blood. The cell subset or site label of this sample denotes: CD45RO-CCR7+CD27+CD95- naive CD8+ T cells expressing CXCR3 (TNR3+). Receptors were obtained from a human donor in good health. Some clones in this sample may be carry-over from other donors' samples.

The chain links TRBV29-1 to TRBJ2-1. The CDR3 extends over 13 amino acids. Germline V gene lookup returns CDR1 SQVTM and CDR2 ANQGSEA. The CDR3 is CSVEDYYSNEQFF.

This chain connects TRBV7-9 to TRBJ2-7. Germline CDR1 SEHNR, CDR2 FQNEAQ (reference sequence). This CDR3 has 15 amino acids. The CDR3 spells CASSLPDRAPYEQYF.

The gene calls are TRBV7-9 and TRBJ1-1. The CDR3 consists of 11 residues. Germline V CDR1 and CDR2: SEHNR, FQNEAQ (reference sequence). CDR3 in amino acids: CASSATNEAFF.

This sequence joins TRBV7-9 and TRBJ2-1. Per the germline V gene, CDR1 is SEHNR and CDR2 is FQNEAQ (reference sequence). This CDR3 spans 12 amino acids. The CDR3 loop reads CASSLGNNEQFF.

The V call is TRBV4-3, the J call TRBJ2-7; there is no DNA to check the TCRdb D call of TRBD2. The CDR3 extends over 13 amino acids. Per the germline V gene, CDR1 is LGHNA and CDR2 is YSLEER. The CDR3 sequence is CASSLGLAGEQYF.

The CDR3 sequence: CASSSGQGWGNEQLF. The J gene is TRBJ2-1, the V gene TRBV7-3; with no DNA, the TCRdb D assignment of TRBD1 cannot be verified. CDR1 is SGHTA, CDR2 FQGTGA, per germline. The CDR3 is 15 residues long.

The chain combines TRBV12-3 or TRBV12-4 with TRBJ1-5; the D call from TCRdb, TRBD1, cannot be confirmed without DNA. The length of the CDR3 is 13 residues. The CDR3 loop is CASTGSLFGFQHF.

V is TRBV2 and J is TRBJ1-3; there is no DNA to check the TCRdb D call of TRBD1. The germline V gene has CDR1 SNHLY and CDR2 FYNNEI. The CDR3 consists of 14 residues. CDR3 loop: CASSGSPSGNTIYF.

The chain carries TRBV5-1 and TRBJ2-2. Germline V gene sequence: CDR1 SGHRS, CDR2 YFSETQ. The CDR3 is 14 residues long. CDR3 protein: CASSLRLFTGELFF.

The V call is TRBV2, the J call TRBJ2-5. The CDR3 is 16 amino acids. Germline V gives CDR1 SNHLY, CDR2 FYNNEI. CDR3 loop: CASSAGRGWYQETQYF.

The chain couples TRBV5-6 to TRBJ2-2; TCRdb's D call, TRBD2, is unchecked because there is no DNA. CDR1 and CDR2 from the germline V gene are SGHDT and YYEEEE. There are 15 residues in the CDR3. CDR3 sequence: CASSLRGLYTGELFF.

The chain uses TRBV15 and TRBJ2-1; as DNA is missing, the TRBD2 call by TCRdb cannot be tested. The CDR3 is 15 residues long. Looked up from germline, CDR1 is LNHNV and CDR2 is YYDKDF (reference sequence). The CDR3 region is CATSRDSGDYNEQFF.

The V and J genes are TRBV19 and TRBJ1-2; the D call from TCRdb, TRBD1, cannot be confirmed without DNA. The CDR3 runs 15 residues. From germline, CDR1 is LNHDA and CDR2 SQIVND (reference sequence). CDR3 residues: CASSKAYYDRYGYTF.